These T cell receptor beta chains were read from a single sample in a study of blood T cell repertoires in COVID-19. Libraries were prepared by immunoSEQ multiplex PCR; TCRdb keeps only in-frame clonotypes and omits some of them. The data hold 300,000 to 400,000 clones, with approximately 90% observed a single time. What was sequenced was PBMCs or T cells enriched from blood (not recorded which). These receptor sequences come from a woman between 18 and 29 years old who had recovered from COVID-19. Both conserved end residues are part of each CDR3. A D gene is named only where the DNA matches it firmly. Size is stated for part of the rows, as once, few or many counts, or as a class when the clone is expanded.

>TRBJ1-5|TRBV19|once|TRBD1
TGTGCCAGTAGTATCCGACAGGGGGCAAATCAGCCCCAGCATTTT
CASSIRQGANQPQHF
>TRBJ1-2|TRBV7-9|.|.
TGTGCCAGCAGCCGGATCCCGGCAGGTGAGCATTATGGCTACACCTTC
CASSRIPAGEHYGYTF
>TRBJ1-6|TRBV2|.|.
TGTGCCAGCAACGCAGGGGTCAATTCACCCCTCCACTTT
CASNAGVNSPLHF
>TRBJ1-3|TRBV6-4|.|.
TGTGCCAGCACCGGACACGGCCTCTCTGGAAACACCATATATTTT
CASTGHGLSGNTIYF
>TRBJ1-5|TRBV6-9|.|TRBD1
TGTGCCAGGGAAGGGGACAGGGGACTAAATCAGCCCCAGCATTTT
CAREGDRGLNQPQHF
>TRBJ2-7|TRBV11-3|.|TRBD1
TGTGCCAGCAGCTCCCGGACAGGGAATACCTACGAGCAGTACTTC
CASSSRTGNTYEQYF
>TRBJ1-2|TRBV19|.|TRBD1
TGTGCCAGTAGTTCAGGGGGCCTAATTTATGGCTACACCTTC
CASSSGGLIYGYTF
>TRBJ2-7|TRBV7-6|.|TRBD2
TGTGCCAGCAGCTTACGCGGGAAGGCTAGCGGGGGTTCGAGCTCCTACGAGCAGTACTTC
CASSLRGKASGGSSSYEQYF
>TRBJ2-3|TRBV28|.|.
TGTGCCAGCAGTTTCGCGGCCCACAGCACAGATACGCAGTATTTT
CASSFAAHSTDTQYF
>TRBJ1-1|TRBV7-9|.|TRBD1
TGTGCCAGCAGCCGGGGAACAGGGGACACTGAAGCTTTCTTT
CASSRGTGDTEAFF
>TRBJ1-2|TRBV14|.|TRBD1
TGTGCCAGCAGCCCGGGACAGGGAAGCTATGGCTACACCTTC
CASSPGQGSYGYTF
>TRBJ1-2|TRBV4-1|.|TRBD1
TGCGCAGTTGAGGGGGCATATAGAGGCTACACCTTC
CAVEGAYRGYTF
>TRBJ1-4|TRBV7-2|.|TRBD1
TGTGCCAGCAGCTTAAACGAACGACAGGGGGCGCGAGAAAAACTGTTTTTT
CASSLNERQGAREKLFF
>TRBJ1-5|TRBV6-5|.|TRBD1
TGTGCCAGCAGCATCGGGACAGTAGGCAATCAGCCCCAGCATTTT
CASSIGTVGNQPQHF
>TRBJ1-1|TRBV19|.|.
TGTGCCAGTAGTATGGGGGGGCTCGAGGACACTGAAGCTTTCTTT
CASSMGGLEDTEAFF
>TRBJ1-6|TRBV4-3|.|.
TGCGCCAGCAGCCAACAGGTCTCCTATAATTCACCCCTCCACTTT
CASSQQVSYNSPLHF
>TRBJ1-1|TRBV6-5|.|TRBD1
TGTGCCAGCAGTTATGGGCAGGGGGCCTCTGAAGCTTTCTTT
CASSYGQGASEAFF
>TRBJ2-3|TRBV11-2|.|.
TGTGCCAGCAGCTTAGAGGGCAAGAAGAACTCAGATACGCAGTATTTT
CASSLEGKKNSDTQYF
>TRBJ2-2|TRBV7-6|.|TRBD2
TGTGCCAGCAGGAAACTAGCGGGGATCACCGGGGAGCTGTTTTTT
CASRKLAGITGELFF
>TRBJ2-7|TRBV6-5|.|TRBD1
TGTGCCAGCAGTTCCCTACAGGGGTCCCACGAGCAGTACTTC
CASSSLQGSHEQYF
>TRBJ2-3|TRBV28|.|TRBD1
TGTGCCAGCAGTTTGGACAGGGGGACTCGAGATACGCAGTATTTT
CASSLDRGTRDTQYF
>TRBJ2-1|TRBV7-3|.|TRBD2
TGTGCCAGCAGCGACCCCCTAGCGGGGGGAACCTACAATGAGCAGTTCTTC
CASSDPLAGGTYNEQFF
>TRBJ1-2|TRBV6-5|once|.
TGTGCCAGCAGTTTAACAGGGATCTCTGGCTACACCTTC
CASSLTGISGYTF
>TRBJ2-2|TRBV7-6|.|TRBD2
TGTGCCAGCAGCTTAGGTCGGCTAGCGGGGGGCCCGAACACCGGGGAGCTGTTTTTT
CASSLGRLAGGPNTGELFF
>TRBJ1-2|TRBV2|once|.
TGTGCCAGGACCGGACAGAGTACCTATGGCTACACCTTC
CARTGQSTYGYTF
>TRBJ2-7|TRBV9|.|.
TGTGCCAGCAGCGTAGCCGCCAGCGTCTACGAGCAGTACTTC
CASSVAASVYEQYF
>TRBJ2-1|TRBV18|.|TRBD2
TGTGCCAGCTCACCGCGGCTAGCGGGGGACAGCTCCTACAATGAGCAGTTCTTC
CASSPRLAGDSSYNEQFF
>TRBJ2-1|TRBV7-2|.|TRBD1
TGTGCCAGCAGCTCAGACAGGGCGAATGAGCAGTTCTTC
CASSSDRANEQFF
>TRBJ2-7|TRBV11-2|.|TRBD2
TGTGCCAGCAGCTTCGGGGGGGCTAGCTCCTACGAGCAGTACTTC
CASSFGGASSYEQYF
>TRBJ2-5|TRBV4-1|.|.
TGCGCCAGCAGCCAAGATGGGTCTCGACGCGGAACGGGGACCCAGTACTTC
CASSQDGSRRGTGTQYF
>TRBJ2-1|TRBV13|.|.
TGTGCCAGCAGCCCTTTCGTGCGACAGGGAGGAAATGAGCAGTTCTTC
CASSPFVRQGGNEQFF
>TRBJ1-1|TRBV6-2/TRBV6-3|.|.
TGTGCCAGCAGTTACCCAGGTTATCGTGAAGCTTTCTTT
CASSYPGYREAFF
>TRBJ1-2|TRBV27|.|.
TGTGCCAGCAGTCCAGGGCCAGGGGACCCTGTCTATGGCTACACCTTC
CASSPGPGDPVYGYTF
>TRBJ2-3|TRBV9|.|.
TGTGCCAGCAGCGTAGTAGGGGGGGACTACACAGATACGCAGTATTTT
CASSVVGGDYTDTQYF
>TRBJ2-5|TRBV7-2|.|TRBD2
TGTGCCAGCAGCCCGAGACTAGCGGGGGTTTCAGAGACCCAGTACTTC
CASSPRLAGVSETQYF
>TRBJ2-1|TRBV7-2|.|TRBD2
TGTGCCAGCAGCTTAGCGCCGCGGGGGTGGGGCAATGAGCAGTTCTTC
CASSLAPRGWGNEQFF
>TRBJ1-5|TRBV9|.|TRBD1
TGTGCCAGCAGCGGGACAGGGGATCAGCCCCAGCATTTT
CASSGTGDQPQHF
>TRBJ2-7|TRBV27|once|.
TGTGCCAGCAGTTTAACTAGGGGGGGCGTGTACGAGCAGTACTTC
CASSLTRGGVYEQYF
>TRBJ1-5|TRBV4-1|once|.
TGCGCCAGCAGCCAAGACAGGGTGGTCAATCAGCCCCAGCATTTT
CASSQDRVVNQPQHF
>TRBJ1-4|TRBV6-5|.|.
TGTGCCAGCAGTTTCTCCGGGAGGACTAATGAAAAACTGTTTTTT
CASSFSGRTNEKLFF
>TRBJ1-4|TRBV6-5|.|.
TGTGCCAGCAGCAGCACGGGGTCAACTAATGAAAAACTGTTTTTT
CASSSTGSTNEKLFF
>TRBJ2-1|TRBV11-2|.|.
TGTGCCAGCAGTTCCGGGAAATACAATGAGCAGTTCTTC
CASSSGKYNEQFF
>TRBJ2-5|TRBV2|once|TRBD2
TGTGCCAGGAAGGAGAGGAGCGGGAACCAAGAGACCCAGTACTTC
CARKERSGNQETQYF
>TRBJ1-1|TRBV11-1|.|.
TGTGCCAGCAGCTGGGCCATGCAGGGTAAGAAGACTGAAGCTTTCTTT
CASSWAMQGKKTEAFF